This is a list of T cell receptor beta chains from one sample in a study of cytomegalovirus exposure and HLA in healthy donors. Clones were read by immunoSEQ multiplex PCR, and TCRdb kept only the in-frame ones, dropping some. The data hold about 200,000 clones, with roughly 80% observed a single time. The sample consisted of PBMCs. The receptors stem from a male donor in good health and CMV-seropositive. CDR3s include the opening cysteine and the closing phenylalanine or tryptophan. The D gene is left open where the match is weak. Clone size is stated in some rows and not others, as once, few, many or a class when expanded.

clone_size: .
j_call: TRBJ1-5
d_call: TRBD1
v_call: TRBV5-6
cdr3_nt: TGTGCCAGCAGTTTGGGACAGGGGGCCCATCAGCCCCAGCATTTT
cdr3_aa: CASSLGQGAHQPQHF

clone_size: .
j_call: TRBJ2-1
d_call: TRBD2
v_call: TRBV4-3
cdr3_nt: TGCGCCAGCAGCGGGGGACTAGCGGGAATGTACAATGAGCAGTTCTTC
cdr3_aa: CASSGGLAGMYNEQFF

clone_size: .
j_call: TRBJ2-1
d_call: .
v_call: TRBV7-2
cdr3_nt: TGTGCCAGCAGCTTAGCGTTAACCGCCGGTGAGCAGTTCTTC
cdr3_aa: CASSLALTAGEQFF

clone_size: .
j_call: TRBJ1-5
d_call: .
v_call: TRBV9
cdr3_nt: TGTGCCAGCAGCTCCCGAGACAGCCACTATGAAAATCAGCCCCAGCATTTT
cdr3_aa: CASSSRDSHYENQPQHF

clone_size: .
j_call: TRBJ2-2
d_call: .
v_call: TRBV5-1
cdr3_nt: TGCGCCAGCAGGAAACGAGCGAACACCGGGGAGCTGTTTTTT
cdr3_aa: CASRKRANTGELFF

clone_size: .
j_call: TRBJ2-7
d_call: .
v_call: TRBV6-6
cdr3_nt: TGTGCCAGCAGTTACGGGGGGACCTACGAGCAGTACTTC
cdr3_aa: CASSYGGTYEQYF

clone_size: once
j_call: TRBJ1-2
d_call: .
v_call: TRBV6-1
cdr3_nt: TGTGCCAGCAGCTCAACGAGGGACTATGGCTACACCTTC
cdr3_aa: CASSSTRDYGYTF

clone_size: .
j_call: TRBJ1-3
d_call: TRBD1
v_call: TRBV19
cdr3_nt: TGTGCCAGTAAGGAGGGGGCGCGGGGAAACACCATATATTTT
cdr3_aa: CASKEGARGNTIYF

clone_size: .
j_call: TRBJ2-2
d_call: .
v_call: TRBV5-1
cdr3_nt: TGCGCCAGCAGCAAAGCACATCAGGGCACCGGGGAGCTGTTTTTT
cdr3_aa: CASSKAHQGTGELFF

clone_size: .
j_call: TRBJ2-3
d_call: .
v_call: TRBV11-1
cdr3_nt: TGTGCCAGCAGCTTAGCGGGGAGTCAGTGGGGCACAGATACGCAGTATTTT
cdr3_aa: CASSLAGSQWGTDTQYF

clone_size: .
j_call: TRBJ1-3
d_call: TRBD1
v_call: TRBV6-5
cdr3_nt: TGTGCCAGCAGTGCAGGACAGGGGAGGGACACCATATATTTT
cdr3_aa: CASSAGQGRDTIYF

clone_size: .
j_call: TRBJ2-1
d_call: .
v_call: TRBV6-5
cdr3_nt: TGTGCCAGCACTCAACCAAGCGGCACCAATGAGCAGTTCTTC
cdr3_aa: CASTQPSGTNEQFF

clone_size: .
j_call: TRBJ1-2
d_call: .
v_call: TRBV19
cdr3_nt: TGTGCCAGTAGTATAACGTGGGGCAACGCTAACTATGGCTACACCTTC
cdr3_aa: CASSITWGNANYGYTF

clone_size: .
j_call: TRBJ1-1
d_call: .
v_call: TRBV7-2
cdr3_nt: TGTGCCAGCAGCTTAACAGATATGAACACTGAAGCTTTCTTT
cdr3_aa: CASSLTDMNTEAFF

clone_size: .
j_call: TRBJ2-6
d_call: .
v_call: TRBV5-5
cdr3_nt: TGTGCCAGCAGCCCGTGGGGGGTGAACAGGGGAAGCTCTGGGGCCAACGTCCTGACTTTC
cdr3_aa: CASSPWGVNRGSSGANVLTF

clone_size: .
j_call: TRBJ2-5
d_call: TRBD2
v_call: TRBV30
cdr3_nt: TGTGCCTGGAGTGGCGCGGGAGGGCAGGAGACCCGGTACTTC
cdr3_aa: CAWSGAGGQETRYF

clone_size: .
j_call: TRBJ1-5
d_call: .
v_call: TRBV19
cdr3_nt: TGTGCCAGTAGTATAGTTCGGGGGAATCAGCCCCAGCATTTT
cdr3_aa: CASSIVRGNQPQHF

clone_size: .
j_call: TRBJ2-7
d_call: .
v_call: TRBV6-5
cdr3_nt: TGTGCCAGCGCCGCGACACCGGCGGGCGAGCAGTACTTC
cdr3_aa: CASAATPAGEQYF

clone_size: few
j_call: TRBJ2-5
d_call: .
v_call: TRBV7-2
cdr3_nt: TGTGCCAGCAGCTTAGGAGGGAAGGGCTTGGAGACCCAGTACTTC
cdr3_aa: CASSLGGKGLETQYF

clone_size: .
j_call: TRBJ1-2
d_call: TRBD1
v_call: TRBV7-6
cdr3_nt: TGTGCCAGCAGCTTAGCGGGGGGGACAGGGAATGGCTACACCTTC
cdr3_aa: CASSLAGGTGNGYTF

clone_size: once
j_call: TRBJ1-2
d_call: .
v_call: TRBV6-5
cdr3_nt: TGTGCCAGCAGTTACTCGACACAGTTCTATGGCTACACCTTC
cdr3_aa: CASSYSTQFYGYTF

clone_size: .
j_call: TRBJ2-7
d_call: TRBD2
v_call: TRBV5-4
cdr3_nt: TGTGCCAGCAGCGCTGGGACTAGCTCTTCCTACGAGCAGTACTTC
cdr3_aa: CASSAGTSSSYEQYF

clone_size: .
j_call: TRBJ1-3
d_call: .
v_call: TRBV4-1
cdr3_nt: TGCGCCAGCAGCCATATCGGGAGGGACCCTGGAAACACCATATATTTT
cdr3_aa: CASSHIGRDPGNTIYF

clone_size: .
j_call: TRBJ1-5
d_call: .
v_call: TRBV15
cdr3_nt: TGTGCCACCGGCAGGACAGCTAATAGCAATCAGCCCCAGCATTTT
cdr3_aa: CATGRTANSNQPQHF

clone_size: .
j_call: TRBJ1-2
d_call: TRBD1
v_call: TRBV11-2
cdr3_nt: TGTGCCAGCAGCCCCGGGACAGGGCTCGATGGCTACACCTTC
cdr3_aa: CASSPGTGLDGYTF

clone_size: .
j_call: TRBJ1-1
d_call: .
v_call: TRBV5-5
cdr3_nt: TGTGCCAGCAGCTTACATGGCACTGAAGCTTTCTTT
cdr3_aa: CASSLHGTEAFF

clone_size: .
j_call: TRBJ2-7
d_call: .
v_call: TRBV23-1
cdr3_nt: TGCGCCGCCATCAGCAGGAGAACCCCAACCCTAACCCTCCGGGAGGAGCAGTACTTC
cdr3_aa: CAAISRRTPTLTLREEQYF

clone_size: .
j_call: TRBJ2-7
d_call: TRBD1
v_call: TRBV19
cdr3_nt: TGTGCCAGTAGTATAGAGGGACAGGGACGTACCGAGCAGTACTTC
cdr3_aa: CASSIEGQGRTEQYF

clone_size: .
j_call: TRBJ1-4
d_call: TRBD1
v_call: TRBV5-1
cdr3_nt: TGCGCCAGCAGCTTGGGGGACAGGCAAATAAGGAGTGAAAAACTGTTTTTT
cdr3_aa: CASSLGDRQIRSEKLFF

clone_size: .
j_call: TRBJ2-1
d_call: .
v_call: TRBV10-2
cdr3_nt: TGCGCCAGCACGACGGGGATCACGGGGAATGAGCAGTTCTTC
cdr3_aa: CASTTGITGNEQFF

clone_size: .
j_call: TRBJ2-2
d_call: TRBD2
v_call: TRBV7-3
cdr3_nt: TGTGCCAGCAGCTTGGGAGCGGGAGAAACCGGGGAGCTGTTTTTT
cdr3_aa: CASSLGAGETGELFF

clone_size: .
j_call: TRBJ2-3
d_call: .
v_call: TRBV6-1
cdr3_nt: TGTGCCAGCAGTGACCCTCGGTGGGCTAGCACAGATACGCAGTATTTT
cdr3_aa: CASSDPRWASTDTQYF

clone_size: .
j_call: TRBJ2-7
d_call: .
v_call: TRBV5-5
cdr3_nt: TGTGCCAGCAGCTCGGGGGGCGGGAGTTTAAGGGAGCAGTACTTC
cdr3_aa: CASSSGGGSLREQYF

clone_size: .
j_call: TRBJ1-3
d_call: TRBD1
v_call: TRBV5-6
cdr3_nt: TGTGCCAGCAGCTGGAGGGGGCTCTCTGGAAACACCATATATTTT
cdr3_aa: CASSWRGLSGNTIYF

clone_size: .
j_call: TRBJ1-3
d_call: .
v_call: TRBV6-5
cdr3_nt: TGTGCCAGCAGTTCCAACTCTGGAAACACCATATATTTT
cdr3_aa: CASSSNSGNTIYF

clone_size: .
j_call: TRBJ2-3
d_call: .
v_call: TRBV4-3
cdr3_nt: TGCGCCAGCAGCCAAGGGGTAGTCAACAGGCAAGATACGCAGTATTTT
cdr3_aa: CASSQGVVNRQDTQYF

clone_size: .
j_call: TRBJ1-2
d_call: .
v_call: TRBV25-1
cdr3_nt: TGTGCCAGCAGTGAATCCAGTGCCCACTATGGCTACACCTTC
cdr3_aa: CASSESSAHYGYTF

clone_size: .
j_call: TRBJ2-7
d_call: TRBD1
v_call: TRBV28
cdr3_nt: TGTGCCAGCAGTTTGGGACAGGGGCCCTACGAGCAGTACTTC
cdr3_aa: CASSLGQGPYEQYF

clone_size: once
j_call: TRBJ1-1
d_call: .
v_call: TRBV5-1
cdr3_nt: TGCGCCAGCAGCCGTACTCGGACACGGACCAACACTGAAGCTTTCTTT
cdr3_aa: CASSRTRTRTNTEAFF

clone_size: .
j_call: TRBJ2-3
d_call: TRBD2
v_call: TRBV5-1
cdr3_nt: TGCGCCAGCATAACTAGCGGGGGGGTCGCAGATACGCAGTATTTT
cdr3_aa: CASITSGGVADTQYF

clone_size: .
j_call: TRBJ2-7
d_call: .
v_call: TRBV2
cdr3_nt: TGTGCCAGCAGTGAAAGTCTAGCTTCCTACGAGCAGTACTTC
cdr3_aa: CASSESLASYEQYF

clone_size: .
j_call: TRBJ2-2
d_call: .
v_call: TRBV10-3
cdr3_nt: TGTGCCATCAGTGAGCTTAGTTCTGAGATGACCGGGGAGCTGTTTTTT
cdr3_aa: CAISELSSEMTGELFF

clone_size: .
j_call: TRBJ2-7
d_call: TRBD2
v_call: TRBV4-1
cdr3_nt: TGCGCCAGCAGCCAAGGGACTAGCGGGACCACCTCCTACGAGCAGTACTTC
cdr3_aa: CASSQGTSGTTSYEQYF

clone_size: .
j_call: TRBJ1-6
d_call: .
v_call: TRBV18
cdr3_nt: TGTGCCAGCTCAACCGGTCCCACAGGGAGTTCACCCCTCCACTTT
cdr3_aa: CASSTGPTGSSPLHF

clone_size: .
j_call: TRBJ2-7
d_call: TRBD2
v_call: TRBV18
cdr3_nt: TGTGCCAGCTCACCATCCGGGAGGGCCCTCTACGAGCAGTACTTC
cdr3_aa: CASSPSGRALYEQYF

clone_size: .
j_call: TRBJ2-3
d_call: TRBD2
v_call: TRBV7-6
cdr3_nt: TGTGCCAGCAGCTTGACTAGCGGGCCGAGGGATACGCAGTATTTT
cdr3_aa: CASSLTSGPRDTQYF

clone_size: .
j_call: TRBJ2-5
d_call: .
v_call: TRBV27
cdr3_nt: TGTGCCAGCAGTTTATCCTCCACTAGCAGTTTCCAAGAGACCCAGTACTTC
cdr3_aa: CASSLSSTSSFQETQYF

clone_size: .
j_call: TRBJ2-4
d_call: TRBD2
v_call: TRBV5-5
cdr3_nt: TGTGCCAGCAGCTTGGAACGGGGGGTTCGAAACATTCAGTACTTC
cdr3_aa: CASSLERGVRNIQYF

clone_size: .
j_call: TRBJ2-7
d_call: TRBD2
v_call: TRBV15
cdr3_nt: TGTGCCACCAGCAGAGCCCTAGCGGGGACTATGGGGGAGCAGTACTTC
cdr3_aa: CATSRALAGTMGEQYF

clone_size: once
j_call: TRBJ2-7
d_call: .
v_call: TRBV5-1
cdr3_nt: TGCGCCAGCAGCCAACAGGCCTCCTACGAGCAGTACTTC
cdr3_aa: CASSQQASYEQYF

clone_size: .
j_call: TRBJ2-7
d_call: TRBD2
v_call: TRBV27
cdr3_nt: TGTGCCAGCAGCCTCCTAGCGGGAGACAGCGAGCAGTACTTC
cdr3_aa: CASSLLAGDSEQYF

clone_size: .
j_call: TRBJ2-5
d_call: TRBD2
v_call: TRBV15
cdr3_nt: TGTGCCACCAGCAGAGATAGGCTAGCGGCAGAGACCCAGTACTTC
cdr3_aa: CATSRDRLAAETQYF

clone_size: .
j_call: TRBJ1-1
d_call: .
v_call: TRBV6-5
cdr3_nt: TGTGCCAGCAGTCAAAACTTGATGAACACTGAAGCTTTCTTT
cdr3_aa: CASSQNLMNTEAFF

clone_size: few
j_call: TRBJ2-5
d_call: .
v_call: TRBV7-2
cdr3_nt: TGTGCCAGCAGCCCCCGCCGGGACTTACCCCCGGAGACCCAGTACTTC
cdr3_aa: CASSPRRDLPPETQYF

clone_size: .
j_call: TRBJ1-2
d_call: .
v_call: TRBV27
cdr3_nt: TGTGCCAGCACTGACGGAGGATCTAACTATGGCTACACCTTC
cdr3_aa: CASTDGGSNYGYTF

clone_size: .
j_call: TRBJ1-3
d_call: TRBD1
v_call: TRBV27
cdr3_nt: TGTGCCAGCAGACGCGCCGGGACAGGGGCTGGAAACACCATATATTTT
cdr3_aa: CASRRAGTGAGNTIYF

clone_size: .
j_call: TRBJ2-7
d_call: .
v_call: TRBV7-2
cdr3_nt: TGTGCCAGCAGCTTAGTGATAGCGGACTACGAGCAGTACTTC
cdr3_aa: CASSLVIADYEQYF

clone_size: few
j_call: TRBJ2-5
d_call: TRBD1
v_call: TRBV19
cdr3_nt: TGTGCCAGTAGTATGACAGGGGATTCCTGGGAGACCCAGTACTTC
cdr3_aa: CASSMTGDSWETQYF

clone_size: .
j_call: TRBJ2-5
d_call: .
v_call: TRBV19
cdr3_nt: TGTGCCAGTAGTATAGGACTGAAACAAGAGACCCAGTACTTC
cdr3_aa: CASSIGLKQETQYF